This T cell receptor beta chain was sequenced for a study of spatial heterogeneity in lung cancer. This clonotype was detected only a few times. V was pared by 4 bases and J by 2 bases, with 2 bases of the junction left unmatched. The CDR3 totals 13 residues. TCRdb reprocessed the 5' RACE reads with MiXCR, giving one entry per CDR3 protein. The profile shows about 82,000 distinct CDR3 sequences, roughly 12% of them singletons. The time point denotes: sample taken at primary tumor resection. Whole RNA, isolated from tumor, nontumor lung or frozen PBMC, was sequenced without prior sorting. The donors were 72 patients with non-small cell lung cancer that was early-stage and untreated.

The material sequenced was PBMCs, taken at surgery. The rearrangement joins TRBV12-3 or TRBV12-4 to TRBJ2-7, with 7 nucleotides matching TRBD1. The receptor was isolated from a male donor with early-stage non-small cell lung cancer. Written as DNA, the CDR3 is TGTGCCAGCAGTTACGACAGGGCCTACGAGCAGTACTTC. Protein product: CASSYDRAYEQYF.